A single sample gave rise to the 9 T cell receptor beta chains below, sequenced in a study of human T cells and chemical hapten exposure. The time point is: patch test 2, 6 weeks after DPC sensitization. Treatment of the sample: therapeutic diphenylcyclopropenone sensitization with weekly scalp DPC. TCRdb passed the RACE reads through MiXCR, listing each CDR3 protein once. The data contain about 350,000 distinct CDR3 sequences, roughly 6% of them singletons. The sequencing here drew on whole blood, taken in connection with sensitization to the hapten diphenylcyclopropenone (DPC). These receptors all stem from a young woman with alopecia areata. Some clones in this sample may be carry-over from other donors' samples.

In this sample, this clonotype turned up a few times. The gene calls are TRBV20-1 and TRBJ1-5; a possible D gene is TRBD1 (6 bases). The V gene lost 0 bases and the J gene lost 2 bases, with 17 bases spanning the gap. CDR3 size: 17 residues. From germline, CDR1 is DFQATT and CDR2 SNEGSKA (reference sequence). The CDR3 DNA follows: TGCAGTGCTAGAGACCCCCGGGGGGCAGGGGGCAATCAGCCCCAGCATTTT. Its protein product is CSARDPRGAGGNQPQHF.

This clonotype occurred many times. The CDR3 DNA sequence: TGTGCCAGCAGCCCAGCGTTTTTATATGGCTACACCTTC. Translating gives CASSPAFLYGYTF. The V call is TRBV11-2, the J call TRBJ1-2; D is unclear. Germline V gives CDR1 SGHAT, CDR2 FQNNGV. The length of the CDR3 is 13 residues. V shed 5 bases and J shed 5 bases, with 12 bases lying between them.

This sequence joins TRBV6-5 and TRBJ2-1; possible D gene TRBD2, 6 bases. V was shortened by 4 bases and J by 10 bases, with 11 bases between the two germline ends. This CDR3 is 12 amino acids long. The germline CDR1 and CDR2 sequences are MNHEY and SVGAGI. CDR3 sequence: CASSSDRGEQFF. DNA of the CDR3: TGTGCCAGCAGTTCAGATCGGGGGGAGCAGTTCTTC.

This clonotype was seen ten or more times. The V gene is TRBV18, the J gene TRBJ1-6, with 7 bases fitting TRBD1. The germline gives CDR1 KGHSH, CDR2 LQKENI. The J segment lost 10 bases and the V segment lost 4 bases, leaving 4 bases of the junction unmatched. CDR3 length: 13 residues. The CDR3 region is CASSQGANSPLHF. CDR3 nucleotide sequence: TGTGCCAGCTCACAGGGGGCAAACTCACCCCTCCACTTT.

This chain uses TRBV13 with TRBJ2-1, with 7 bases identical to TRBD2. V lost 3 bases to trimming and J lost 3 bases; unmatched junction nucleotides: 5. CDR1 and CDR2 from the germline V gene are PRHDT and FYEKMQ (reference sequence). CDR3 length equals 15 residues. The CDR3 loop reads CASSFERGLYNEQFF. CDR3 nucleotides: TGTGCCAGCAGCTTTGAGCGGGGACTCTACAATGAGCAGTTCTTC.

This clonotype was found many times. The chain joins TRBV29-1 to TRBJ2-2; 8 nucleotides match TRBD1. CDR3 length equals 13 residues. Germline V gene sequence: CDR1 SQVTM, CDR2 ANQGSEA. J was trimmed by 5 bases and V by 5 bases; bases with no gene match: 4. The CDR3 is CSVRQGLTGELFF. The CDR3 coding sequence is TGCAGCGTTCGACAGGGGCTTACCGGGGAGCTGTTTTTT.

In its sample, this clonotype was seen a few times. The chain has TRBV28 and TRBJ2-3; D is unclear. The CDR3 extends over 16 amino acids. Germline V gene data show CDR1 as MDHEN and CDR2 as SYDVKM. V was cut by 3 bases and J by 2 bases, with 15 bases left in between. In nucleotides, the CDR3 is TGTGCCAGCAGTTTTTCTACCAGCGACAACACAGATACGCAGTATTTT. Amino acids: CASSFSTSDNTDTQYF.

The chain carries TRBV27 and TRBJ1-6; D unresolved. The germline V gene has CDR1 MNHEY and CDR2 SMNVEV (reference sequence). The germline V and J ends were trimmed by 2 bases and 12 bases, with 14 bases remaining between them. The CDR3 totals 14 residues. This CDR3 reads CASSLLVPRQPLHF. The CDR3 nucleotides are TGTGCCAGCAGTTTACTTGTTCCCCGTCAACCCCTCCACTTT.

The sample holds many counts of this clonotype. The CDR3 region has the DNA TGTGCCAGCAGCTTGGTGTCGAATGAAAAACTGTTTTTT. Residues: CASSLVSNEKLFF. This chain uses TRBV5-6 with TRBJ1-4, with D uncertain. V lost 0 bases and J lost 5, with 5 bases in between. CDR1 SGHDT and CDR2 YYEEEE come from the germline V gene. The CDR3 extends over 13 amino acids.